One and the same sample provided the 14 T cell receptor beta chains below, sequenced in a study of long-term antiretroviral therapy in people with HIV. The immunoSEQ assay was v3.0, run at survey level. Assay used: immunoSEQ multiplex PCR; TCRdb lists only in-frame clones, some missing. The sample includes thousands of clones, nearly 90% of them seen just once. The input for sequencing was unsorted PBMCs, taken 0.3 years after starting antiretroviral therapy. These receptors were taken from a woman between 50 and 59 years old with HIV.

CDR3 nucleotide sequence: TGTGCCAGCAGCCTAAGACTAGATGGAGAGACCCAGTACTTC. Translated: CASSLRLDGETQYF. The chain is built from TRBV11-2 and TRBJ2-5, with a tentative D call TRBD2 (6 bases). V lost 5 bases and J 4 bases, leaving 14 bases between the germline ends. The CDR3 contains 14 residues. From germline, CDR1 is SGHAT and CDR2 FQNNGV.

The J gene is TRBJ2-2, the V gene TRBV30; 7 bases are a match to TRBD2. J gave up 3 bases and V 4 bases, and 5 bases lay outside the gene matches. The germline CDR1 and CDR2 sequences are GTSNPN and SVGIG (reference sequence). The CDR3 extends over 14 amino acids. In nucleotides, the CDR3 is TGTGCCTGGACTCTCGGGGGGTACACCGGGGAGCTGTTTTTT. Protein sequence: CAWTLGGYTGELFF.

V gene TRBV11-3 combines with J gene TRBJ1-2; 8 nucleotides align to TRBD1. The V segment lost 5 bases and the J segment 8 bases; nucleotides outside the gene matches: 10. CDR1 SGHNT and CDR2 YENEEA come from the germline V gene. This CDR3 is 14 amino acids long. The CDR3 region has the DNA TGTGCCAGCAGCACCGGACAGGGTTCGGGAGGCTACACCTTC. It is translated as CASSTGQGSGGYTF.

The V gene is TRBV13, the J gene TRBJ2-1; TRBD2 matches 10 bases. Trimming took 7 bases from V and 0 from J; bases not matched to a gene: 15. Germline V gene sequence: CDR1 PRHDT, CDR2 FYEKMQ (reference sequence). The CDR3 has 19 residues. The CDR3, as DNA: TGTGCCAGCACGGACGGAGCTAGCGGGGGTCTTAGCTCCTACAATGAGCAGTTCTTC. As protein: CASTDGASGGLSSYNEQFF.

The rearrangement links TRBV5-6 to TRBJ2-1; 12 nucleotides match TRBD2. V dropped 4 bases and J dropped 7; count of bases not matched to a gene: 6. The CDR3 has 15 residues. From germline, CDR1 is SGHDT and CDR2 YYEEEE. CDR3 coding DNA: TGTGCCAGCAGCGGGGGACTAGCGGGTGGGAATGAGCAGTTCTTC. It translates to CASSGGLAGGNEQFF.

CDR3: CASSVVRSDTQYF. The CDR3 nucleotides are TGTGCCAGCAGCGTAGTTAGATCCGATACGCAGTATTTT. This rearrangement joins TRBV9 to TRBJ2-3; unclear D gene. The germline gives CDR1 SGDLS, CDR2 YYNGEE. The CDR3 totals 13 residues. The V gene lost 0 bases and the J gene lost 6 bases, with 8 bases spanning the gap.

The chain links TRBV18 to TRBJ1-1, with 7 nucleotides matching TRBD1. V was clipped by 0 bases and J by 6 bases; unmatched bases: 7. The CDR3 sequence is 15 residues long. Germline values: CDR1 KGHSH, CDR2 LQKENI. CDR3 sequence reads: CASSPPGRQGAEAFF. The CDR3, as DNA: TGTGCCAGCTCACCACCGGGAAGACAGGGCGCTGAAGCTTTCTTT.

This sequence joins TRBV6-1 and TRBJ1-5; D uncertain. The CDR3 has 17 amino acids. Per the germline V gene, CDR1 is MNHNS and CDR2 is SASEGT. Trimming left V 2 bases short and J 4 bases short, with 18 bases between. The CDR3 protein is CASSETFRSVRNQPQHF. CDR3 DNA: TGTGCCAGCAGTGAAACCTTCCGGAGTGTAAGGAATCAGCCCCAGCATTTT.

The chain employs TRBV11-2 and TRBJ2-2; D may be TRBD1 (6 bases). V was trimmed by 5 bases and J by 3 bases, leaving 13 bases between them. Germline V CDR1 and CDR2: SGHAT, FQNNGV. The length of the CDR3 is 15 residues. CDR3 nucleotide sequence: TGTGCCAGCAGCCGTACAGGGATCGACACCGGGGAGCTGTTTTTT. Residues: CASSRTGIDTGELFF.

CDR3 amino acids: CASSLAGRGRQYF. CDR3 bases: TGTGCCAGCAGCTTAGCCGGGCGGGGTCGGCAGTATTTT. The rearrangement uses TRBV7-9 and TRBJ2-3, with D possibly TRBD2 on 6 matching bases. Germline V gives CDR1 SEHNR, CDR2 FQNEAQ (reference sequence). V was trimmed by 0 bases and J by 11 bases, leaving 12 bases between them. The CDR3 runs to 13 residues.

V is TRBV7-9 and J is TRBJ1-3; D gene ambiguous. Germline CDR1 reads SEHNR; CDR2 reads FQNEAQ (reference sequence). V lost 5 bases to trimming and J lost 10 bases, with 12 bases between them. The CDR3 runs 12 residues. CDR3 residues: CASSPGPTTIYF. The CDR3 nucleotides are TGTGCCAGCAGCCCAGGACCGACGACCATATATTTT.

This chain connects TRBV9 to TRBJ2-5; no reliable D call. The ends were cut back, 4 bases at V and 0 bases at J, with 16 bases in the middle. Germline lookup yields CDR1 SGDLS and CDR2 YYNGEE. The CDR3 is 16 amino acids. The CDR3 bases are TGTGCCAGCAGCCTAGGAGACTCGATGTACCAAGAGACCCAGTACTTC. Amino acids: CASSLGDSMYQETQYF.

The V and J genes are TRBV30 and TRBJ2-2; D may be TRBD2 (6 bases). The V and J ends lost 0 bases and 1 base respectively, with 12 bases between them. The CDR3 spans 16 residues. Germline-derived CDR1 and CDR2 are GTSNPN and SVGIG (reference sequence). As DNA, the CDR3 is TGTGCCTGGAGTGTACGGGGGAGCTTGAACACCGGGGAGCTGTTTTTT. Translating gives CAWSVRGSLNTGELFF. Using reference TRBV30 and TRBJ2-2 for the parts outside the CDR3, the full variable domain is SQTIHQWPATLVQPVGSPLSLECTVEGTSNPNLYWYRQAAGRGLQLLFYSVGIGQISSEVPQNLSASRPQDRQFILSSKKLLLSDSGFYLCAWSVRGSLNTGELFFGEGSRLTVL.

The rearrangement uses TRBV5-1 and TRBJ1-2; D is possibly TRBD1 (6 bases). Trimming shortened V by 0 bases and J by 4 bases, and 10 bases separated the two germline ends. CDR3 length: 14 residues. Germline V CDR1 and CDR2: SGHRS, YFSETQ. Here the CDR3 reads CASSLGRGGYGYTF. The CDR3 nucleotides read TGCGCCAGCAGCTTGGGTAGGGGGGGCTATGGCTACACCTTC.